This entry lists 26 T cell receptor beta chains sequenced from one sample in a study of cytomegalovirus exposure and HLA in healthy donors. Amplification used 60 Vbeta primers and 13 Jbeta primers. The table came from immunoSEQ multiplex PCR; TCRdb's copy has only in-frame clones and leaves some out. The sample yields approximately 180,000 clones, 70% to 90% seen once. Input material: PBMCs. These receptors all come from a woman aged 18-29 years in good health and CMV-seronegative.

V gene TRBV9 combines with J gene TRBJ2-4; possible D gene TRBD1, 6 bases. V lost 0 bases, J lost 0 bases, and 13 bases lay in between. CDR3 length: 17 residues. Germline CDR1 and CDR2: SGDLS and YYNGEE. CDR3 amino acids: CASSVGGLASAKNIQYF. The DNA of the CDR3 is TGTGCCAGCAGCGTAGGGGGGCTAGCCTCAGCCAAAAACATTCAGTACTTC.

This chain links TRBV30 with TRBJ1-6; no firm D call. V was shortened by 4 bases and J by 5 bases, with 12 bases between the two germline ends. Germline CDR1 and CDR2: GTSNPN and SVGIG (reference sequence). The CDR3 runs to 14 residues. CDR3 in amino acids: CAWTDITNNSPLHF. The CDR3 nucleotides are TGTGCCTGGACAGATATCACCAATAATTCACCCCTCCACTTT. Combining the CDR3 with reference TRBV30 and TRBJ1-6 gives the whole variable domain SQTIHQWPATLVQPVGSPLSLECTVEGTSNPNLYWYRQAAGRGLQLLFYSVGIGQISSEVPQNLSASRPQDRQFILSSKKLLLSDSGFYLCAWTDITNNSPLHFGNGTRLTVT.

The chain links TRBV6-4 to TRBJ2-7; 11 bases match TRBD2. V lost 3 bases, J lost 2 bases, and 6 bases stayed unmatched. The CDR3 spans 16 residues. Germline loops: CDR1 MRHNA, CDR2 SNTAGT. CDR3 coding DNA: TGTGCCAGCAGTGAGAGGCCTAGCGGGGGGCCCTACGAGCAGTACTTC. It translates to CASSERPSGGPYEQYF.

The chain combines TRBV11-3 with TRBJ2-5; D is possibly TRBD2 (6 bases). This CDR3 has 14 residues. The germline V gene has CDR1 SGHNT and CDR2 YENEEA. Trimming shortened V by 3 bases and J by 5 bases, and 13 bases separated the two germline ends. In DNA form, the CDR3 reads TGTGCCAGCAGCTTCCTGCGGGATGGGGAGACCCAGTACTTC. This encodes CASSFLRDGETQYF.

This clone showed up just a few times. The J gene is TRBJ2-2, the V gene TRBV2; 8 bases are a match to TRBD2. Losses at the gene ends were 7 bases for V and 5 bases for J; bases not matched to a gene: 9. Germline V lookup: CDR1 SNHLY, CDR2 FYNNEI. The CDR3 extends over 15 amino acids. CDR3 residues: CASTSGGGTTGELFF. Here the CDR3 DNA reads TGTGCCAGCACAAGCGGGGGAGGGACTACCGGGGAGCTGTTTTTT.

The chain couples TRBV9 to TRBJ2-5, with a possible D match to TRBD2 (6 bases). The J call may be incorrect, as the DNA end agrees better with TRBJ2-7. The CDR3 extends over 15 amino acids. Germline V CDR1 and CDR2: SGDLS, YYNGEE. The CDR3 DNA reads TGTGCCAGCAGCGTAGGCGCGGGAAGAACCTACGAGCAGTACTTC. Encoded protein: CASSVGAGRTYEQYF.

The CDR3 DNA is TGCGCCAGCAGCCCGGGACAGGGCCACGAGCAGTACTTC. Protein product: CASSPGQGHEQYF. The chain uses TRBV5-1 and TRBJ2-7; 9 nucleotides agree with TRBD1. The CDR3 runs 13 residues. V was clipped by 4 bases and J by 5 bases; unmatched bases: 4. Looked up from germline, CDR1 is SGHRS and CDR2 is YFSETQ.

This chain joins TRBV19 and TRBJ2-7, with D possibly TRBD2 on 5 matching bases. Germline values: CDR1 LNHDA, CDR2 SQIVND (reference sequence). CDR3 length: 13 amino acids. Deletions cut 6 bases from V and 3 bases from J, with 12 bases between. CDR3 amino acids: CASSLRTGYEQYF. The CDR3 DNA is TGTGCCAGTAGCCTACGGACTGGCTACGAGCAGTACTTC.

This clone was found once. The chain employs TRBV7-3 and TRBJ2-1; the D gene is possibly TRBD2 (5 bases). Trimming pared 0 bases from V and 0 bases from J, leaving 21 bases between. The length of the CDR3 is 20 residues. The germline gives CDR1 SGHTA, CDR2 FQGTGA. The CDR3 here is CASSLTKAGDPISSYNEQFF. CDR3 nucleotide sequence: TGTGCCAGCAGCTTAACCAAGGCGGGCGACCCGATAAGCTCCTACAATGAGCAGTTCTTC.

The rearrangement uses TRBV10-1 and TRBJ1-6; D remains unclear. Germline V gene lookup returns CDR1 WNHNN and CDR2 SYGVQD (reference sequence). The CDR3 is 14 residues long. V lost 3 bases and J lost 10, with 13 bases in between. The CDR3 sequence is CASSETGFGSPLHF. The CDR3 bases are TGCGCCAGCAGTGAAACGGGATTTGGATCACCCCTCCACTTT.

This clone was seen only a few times. This chain joins TRBV28 and TRBJ1-1; D may be TRBD1 (5 bases). The CDR3 length is 13 residues. V was pared by 3 bases and J by 1 base, with 6 bases between. Per germline, CDR1 MDHEN and CDR2 SYDVKM. The CDR3 protein is CASSLGGNTEAFF. For the CDR3, the DNA is TGTGCCAGCAGTTTGGGGGGGAACACTGAAGCTTTCTTT.

With respect to this clone: This same CDR3 is encoded by further DNA sequences in the sample. The CDR3 protein is CAWSGLSEQYF. The DNA of the CDR3 is TGTGCCTGGAGTGGACTCAGCGAGCAGTACTTC. This chain joins TRBV30 and TRBJ2-7; D remains ambiguous. This CDR3 comprises 11 residues. V shed 1 base and J shed 6 bases, with 7 bases lying between them. The germline gives CDR1 GTSNPN, CDR2 SVGIG (reference sequence).

The chain carries TRBV9 and TRBJ2-3, with 8 bases lining up with TRBD1. Germline CDR1 is SGDLS and CDR2 is YYNGEE. The V and J ends lost 0 bases and 7 bases, in that order; junction bases with no gene match: 13. The CDR3 consists of 17 residues. CDR3 in amino acids: CASSVATMAGGEYTQYF. The CDR3 DNA reads TGTGCCAGCAGCGTAGCTACTATGGCAGGGGGCGAATATACGCAGTATTTT.

This clone was observed a single time. This chain's CDR3 is CASSGLEAGNTIYF. CDR3 bases: TGTGCCAGCAGTGGCTTAGAAGCAGGAAACACCATATATTTT. The chain recombines TRBV25-1 with TRBJ1-3; D ambiguous. Deletions cut 4 bases from V and 4 bases from J, with 11 bases between. CDR1 and CDR2 from the germline V gene are MGHDK and SYGVNS. The CDR3 totals 14 residues.

The V gene is TRBV19, the J gene TRBJ2-1; 13 bases are a match to TRBD2. Germline V gene lookup returns CDR1 LNHDA and CDR2 SQIVND (reference sequence). The CDR3 length is 18 residues. V shed 1 base and J 9 bases; nucleotides not matched to a gene: 12. For the CDR3, the DNA is TGTGCCAGTAGTATAGTGGTACGGGGACTAGCGGGGATCGGTGAGCAGTTCTTC. Protein product: CASSIVVRGLAGIGEQFF.

The chain links TRBV7-9 to TRBJ1-1; possibly TRBD1 for D (5 bases). CDR3 length: 15 residues. V lost 4 bases to trimming and J lost 5 bases, with 17 bases between them. Germline CDR1 and CDR2: SEHNR and FQNEAQ (reference sequence). CDR3 sequence (DNA): TGTGCCAGCAGCTCGTATGTGACAGAGAGAACTGAAGCTTTCTTT. Its protein product is CASSSYVTERTEAFF.

V gene TRBV4-1 combines with J gene TRBJ2-3, with 8 bases fitting TRBD2. This CDR3 comprises 15 residues. CDR1 and CDR2 from the germline V gene are MGHRA and YSYEKL. V dropped 2 bases and J dropped 6; count of bases not matched to a gene: 7. This chain's CDR3 is CASSQFGGAGDTQYF. CDR3 in DNA: TGCGCCAGCAGCCAATTCGGGGGGGCTGGGGATACGCAGTATTTT.

This clone has a handful of counts. The CDR3 nucleotides are TGTGCCAGCAGTGAATATTTTTCAGTCTCTGGGGCCAACGTCCTGACTTTC. This translates into CASSEYFSVSGANVLTF. This chain uses TRBV6-1 with TRBJ2-6, with D unclear. This CDR3 has 17 residues. Germline V gene sequence: CDR1 MNHNS, CDR2 SASEGT. With 2 bases removed from V and 0 bases from J, the gap between germline ends came to 11 bases.

The chain joins TRBV11-2 to TRBJ2-7; TRBD1 matches 8 bases. After removal of 4 bases from V and 4 bases from J, the junction contained 12 bases not matched to a gene. From germline, CDR1 is SGHAT and CDR2 FQNNGV. The CDR3 is 16 amino acids. The CDR3 DNA reads as TGTGCCAGCAGCTCACCCCGACAGGGGCGAGAATACGAGCAGTACTTC. Encoded protein: CASSSPRQGREYEQYF.

The V call is TRBV14, the J call TRBJ1-1; D is uncertain. The CDR3 length is 13 residues. In germline, CDR1 is SGHDN, CDR2 FVKESK. V was trimmed by 4 bases and J by 3 bases, leaving 9 bases between them. The CDR3 region has the DNA TGTGCCAGCAGCCGGCGGAGGGACACTGAAGCTTTCTTT. It encodes CASSRRRDTEAFF.

V usage is TRBV5-1 and J usage is TRBJ2-7, with 7 bases fitting TRBD2. CDR1 and CDR2 from the germline V gene are SGHRS and YFSETQ. The CDR3 consists of 17 residues. With V trimmed by 2 bases and J by 0 bases, 11 bases remained unmatched. The CDR3 loop is CASSLELANPFSYEQYF. In DNA, the CDR3 is TGCGCCAGCAGCTTAGAACTAGCGAACCCTTTCTCCTACGAGCAGTACTTC.

Only one count was recorded for this clone. The rearrangement uses TRBV19 and TRBJ1-4, with 7 bases fitting TRBD1. This CDR3 has 17 amino acids. V gave up 5 bases and J gave up 8 bases; unmatched junction bases: 17. Germline loops: CDR1 LNHDA, CDR2 SQIVND (reference sequence). The CDR3 region is CASSSTRRTGRSEKLFF. The DNA for the CDR3 is TGTGCCAGTAGTTCAACCCGTAGGACAGGTAGATCCGAAAAACTGTTTTTT.

The V and J genes are TRBV5-1 and TRBJ2-7, with 9 bases aligning to TRBD1. This CDR3 has 14 residues. Germline CDR1 SGHRS, CDR2 YFSETQ. The J segment lost 7 bases and the V segment lost 3 bases, leaving 8 bases of the junction unmatched. The CDR3, as DNA: TGCGCCAGCAGCTCGGGACAGGGTGTGGGGGAGCAGTACTTC. This encodes CASSSGQGVGEQYF. Full variable domain (missing parts from reference TRBV5-1 and TRBJ2-7): KAGVTQTPRYLIKTRGQQVTLSCSPISGHRSVSWYQQTPGQGLQFLFEYFSETQRNKGNFPGRFSGRQFSNSRSEMNVSTLELGDSALYLCASSSGQGVGEQYFGPGTRLTVT.

V gene TRBV19 combines with J gene TRBJ1-5, with 8 bases lining up with TRBD1. CDR3 size: 16 residues. Germline values: CDR1 LNHDA, CDR2 SQIVND (reference sequence). V trimming: 7 bases; J trimming: 2 bases; junction bases outside the gene matches: 10. CDR3 nucleotide sequence: TGTGCCAGTAACGACAGGGGATTTAATGGCAATCAGCCCCAGCATTTT. It codes for CASNDRGFNGNQPQHF.

The V and J genes are TRBV7-2 and TRBJ1-2; the D is unclear. V was clipped by 2 bases and J by 0 bases, with 10 bases between them. The CDR3 sequence is 15 residues long. CDR1 and CDR2 (germline): SGHTA, FQGNSA. The CDR3 is CASSLWAVSNYGYTF. CDR3 DNA sequence: TGTGCCAGCAGCTTATGGGCAGTCTCTAACTATGGCTACACCTTC. The full variable domain, its missing parts supplied by reference TRBV7-2 and TRBJ1-2, is GAGVSQSPSNKVTEKGKDVELRCDPISGHTALYWYRQSLGQGLEFLIYFQGNSAPDKSGLPSDRFSAERTGGSVSTLTIQRTQQEDSAVYLCASSLWAVSNYGYTFGSGTRLTVV.

The table lists this clone with a count of one. The chain couples TRBV6-5 to TRBJ1-1; perhaps TRBD1 as D (5 bases). V dropped 6 bases and J dropped 5 bases, with 7 bases sitting between them. The length of the CDR3 is 11 residues. Germline CDR1 reads MNHEY; CDR2 reads SVGAGI. CDR3 protein: CASRSGTEAFF. The CDR3 coding sequence is TGTGCCAGCAGGTCAGGGACTGAAGCTTTCTTT.